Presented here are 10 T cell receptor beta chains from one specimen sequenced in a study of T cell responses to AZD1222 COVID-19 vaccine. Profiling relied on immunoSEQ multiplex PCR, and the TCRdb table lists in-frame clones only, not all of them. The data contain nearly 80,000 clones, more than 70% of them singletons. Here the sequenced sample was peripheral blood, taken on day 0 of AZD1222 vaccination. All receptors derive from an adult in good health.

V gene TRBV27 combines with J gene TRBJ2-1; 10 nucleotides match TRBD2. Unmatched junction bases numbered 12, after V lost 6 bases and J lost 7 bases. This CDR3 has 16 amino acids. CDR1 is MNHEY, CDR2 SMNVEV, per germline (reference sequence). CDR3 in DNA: TGTGCCAGCAGGAATGAAGCGGGAGGGACAAGGAATGAGCAGTTCTTC. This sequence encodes CASRNEAGGTRNEQFF.

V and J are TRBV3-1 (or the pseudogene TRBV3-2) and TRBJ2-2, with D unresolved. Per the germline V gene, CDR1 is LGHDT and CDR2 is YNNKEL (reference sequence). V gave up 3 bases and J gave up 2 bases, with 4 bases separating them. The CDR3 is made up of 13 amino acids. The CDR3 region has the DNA TGTGCCAGCAGCCATACCAACACCGGGGAGCTGTTTTTT. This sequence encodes CASSHTNTGELFF.

As DNA, the CDR3 is TGTGCCAGCAAGGAGGGATTTAATTCACCCCTCCACTTT. It yields the protein CASKEGFNSPLHF. The chain recombines TRBV6-5 with TRBJ1-6; D not resolved. V shed 7 bases and J shed 6 bases, with 10 bases lying between them. Germline V gene sequence: CDR1 MNHEY, CDR2 SVGAGI. This CDR3 is built from 13 residues.

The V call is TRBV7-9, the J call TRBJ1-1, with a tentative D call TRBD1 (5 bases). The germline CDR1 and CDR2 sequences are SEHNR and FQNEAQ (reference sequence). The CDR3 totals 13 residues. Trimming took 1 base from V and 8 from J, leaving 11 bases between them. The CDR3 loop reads CASSLEVTAEAFF. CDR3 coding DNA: TGTGCCAGCAGCTTAGAAGTGACAGCAGAAGCTTTCTTT.

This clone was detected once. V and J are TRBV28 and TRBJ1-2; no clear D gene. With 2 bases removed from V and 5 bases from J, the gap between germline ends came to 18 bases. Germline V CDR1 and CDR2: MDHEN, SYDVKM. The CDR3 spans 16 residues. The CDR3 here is CASSLGRPQDFYGYTF. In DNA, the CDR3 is TGTGCCAGCAGTTTAGGGCGACCTCAGGATTTTTATGGCTACACCTTC.

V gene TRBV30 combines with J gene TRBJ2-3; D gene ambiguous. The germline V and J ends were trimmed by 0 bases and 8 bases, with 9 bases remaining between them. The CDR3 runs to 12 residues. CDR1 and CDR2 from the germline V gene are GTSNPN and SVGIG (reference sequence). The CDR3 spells CAWSVIVGTQYF. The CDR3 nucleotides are TGTGCCTGGAGTGTAATAGTGGGTACGCAGTATTTT.

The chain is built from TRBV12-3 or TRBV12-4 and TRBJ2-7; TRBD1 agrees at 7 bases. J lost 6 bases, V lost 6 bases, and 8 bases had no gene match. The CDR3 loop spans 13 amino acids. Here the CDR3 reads CASSRLQGSEQYF. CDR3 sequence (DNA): TGTGCCAGCAGCCGATTACAGGGGTCCGAGCAGTACTTC.

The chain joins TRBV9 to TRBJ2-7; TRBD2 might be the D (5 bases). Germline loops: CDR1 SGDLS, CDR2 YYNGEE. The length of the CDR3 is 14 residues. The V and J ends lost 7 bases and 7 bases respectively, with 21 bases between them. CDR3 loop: CASQPMDSSTEQYF. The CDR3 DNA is TGTGCCAGCCAGCCCATGGACTCTTCTACGGAGCAGTACTTC.

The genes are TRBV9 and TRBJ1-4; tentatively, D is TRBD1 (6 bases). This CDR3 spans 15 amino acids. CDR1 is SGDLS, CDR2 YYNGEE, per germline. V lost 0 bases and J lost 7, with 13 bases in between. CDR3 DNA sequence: TGTGCCAGCAGCGTAGCAGGATTCAGGGGTGAAAAACTGTTTTTT. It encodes CASSVAGFRGEKLFF.

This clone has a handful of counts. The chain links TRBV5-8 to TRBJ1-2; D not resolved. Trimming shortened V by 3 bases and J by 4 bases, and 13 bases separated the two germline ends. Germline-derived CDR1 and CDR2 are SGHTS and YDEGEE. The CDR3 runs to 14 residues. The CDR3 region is CASSSGRQIYGYTF. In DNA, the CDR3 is TGTGCCAGCAGCTCCGGGCGTCAGATCTATGGCTACACCTTC.